This TCR beta chain derives from a study of technical replicates of blood from several donors. The assay was immunoSEQ multiplex PCR, and TCRdb's table has in-frame clones only and misses some. Of about 58,000 clones listed, roughly 89% were seen once; the top ten hold about 4.3%. CDR3 length: 12 amino acids. The sequencing sample was made of PBMCs. The sequence came from a human donor in good health. Some clones in this sample may be carry-over from other donors' samples. This chain uses TRBV21-1 with TRBJ2-7; TRBD1 reflects the table's D call only, with no check against the DNA. TRBV21-1 corresponds to a pseudogene. CDR3 nucleotide sequence: TGTAAAAGGGGGCGAAAGTCCTACGAGCAGTACTTC. This encodes CKRGRKSYEQYF.